The clone carrying this TCR beta chain was seen only once. This specimen belongs to a study of TIL therapy for anti-PD-1-resistant metastatic lung cancer. Documented time point: pre-treatment sample, taken before nivolumab and TIL therapy. Most excised metastases sampled were pleural nodules or supraclavicular lymph nodes. Progressing patients received lymphodepletion, expanded TIL infusion and IL-2. Germline-derived CDR1 and CDR2 are SGDLS and YYNGEE. V lost 0 bases and J lost 1; bases outside the gene matches: 4. The CDR3 sequence is 16 residues long. The libraries were made with immunoSEQ v3. Libraries were sequenced to around 2 million read pairs (survey) or roughly 5-6.5 million (deep). Measured with immunoSEQ multiplex PCR; TCRdb has only the in-frame clones, and not every one. Of 9,500 to 15,000 clones detected, less than 75% appear once; the ten largest clones hold under 8%.

Sequenced material: tumor tissue, taken at baseline. The chain has TRBV9 and TRBJ2-1, with 7 nucleotides matching TRBD2. The receptor was derived from a person between 25 and 80 years old with non-small cell lung cancer. CDR3 coding DNA: TGTGCCAGCAGCGTAGGAGTAGCGGGTTCCTACAATGAGCAGTTCTTC. It codes for CASSVGVAGSYNEQFF. The full variable domain, its missing parts supplied by reference TRBV9 and TRBJ2-1, is DSGVTQTPKHLITATGQRVTLRCSPRSGDLSVYWYQQSLDQGLQFLIQYYNGEERAKGNILERFSAQQFPDLHSELNLSSLELGDSALYFCASSVGVAGSYNEQFFGPGTRLTVL.